A selection of T cell receptor beta chains follows, all from one sample in a study of neurological immune-mediated disorders. A single record per CDR3 protein comes from TCRdb applying MiXCR to the 5' RACE reads. The data show 54,000 or so distinct CDR3 sequences, about 3.8% seen once. Sequencing was carried out using PBMCs. Receptors originate from a man aged 60 to 69 with multiple sclerosis. The CDR3 runs from the conserved cysteine through the conserved F or W. The D gene is left open where the match is weak. Where a row states a size, it is once, few, many or the class of an expanded clone; other rows omit it.

j_call d_call v_call clone_size cdr3_nt cdr3_aa
TRBJ2-4 TRBD1 TRBV3-1 many TGTGCCAGCAGCCAGGGCAGGGGGATGTACATTCAGTACTTC CASSQGRGMYIQYF
TRBJ1-2 TRBD1 TRBV6-5 NA TGTGCCAGCAGACCCGACAGGGGAGGCGGCTACACCTTC CASRPDRGGGYTF
TRBJ2-3 TRBD2 TRBV20-1 many TGCAGTGCCCCCAGGGCCGAGACGTCTAGCGGGGGCACAGATACGCAGTATTTT CSAPRAETSSGGTDTQYF
TRBJ1-6 NA TRBV5-1 many TGCGCCAGCAGCTTCGTCGGGGGAGATTCACCCCTCCACTTT CASSFVGGDSPLHF
TRBJ2-5 NA TRBV7-2 few TGTGCCAGCAGCCTTATAGGCAGAGCCCAGTACTTC CASSLIGRAQYF
TRBJ1-6 NA TRBV9 many TGTGCCAGCGGGAGAGGACAGAGCGCTTATAATTCACCCCTCCACTTT CASGRGQSAYNSPLHF
TRBJ2-6 NA TRBV28 many TGTGCCAGCAGTAAACAGGGTTCTGGGGCCAACGTCCTGACTTTC CASSKQGSGANVLTF
TRBJ2-5 NA TRBV10-3 many TGTGCCACCAACACAGGCCAAGAGACCCAGTACTTC CATNTGQETQYF
TRBJ2-5 TRBD1 TRBV6-5 many TGTGCCAGCAGAAGCGACAGGGTGGAGACCCAGTACTTC CASRSDRVETQYF
TRBJ2-7 NA TRBV5-5 many TGTGCCAGCAGACCGGGATCTTCCTACGAGCAGTACTTC CASRPGSSYEQYF
TRBJ2-1 NA TRBV6-5 few TGTGCCAGCAGTTATTTTGGGGGCAGCTCCTACAATGAGCAGTTCTTC CASSYFGGSSYNEQFF
TRBJ2-7 TRBD2 TRBV7-2 many TGTGCCAGCAGCTTAGTTGGGACTAGCGGGAGTGGATCCTACGAGCAGTACTTC CASSLVGTSGSGSYEQYF
TRBJ2-2 NA TRBV7-2 many TGTGCCAGCAGCTTAGAAGGTGCCGGGGAGCTGTTTTTT CASSLEGAGELFF
TRBJ2-5 TRBD1 TRBV10-3 many TGTGCCATCAGTGAGCCGAAAGGGGGCGCAGAAGAGACCCAGTACTTC CAISEPKGGAEETQYF
TRBJ2-2 TRBD2 TRBV9 many TGTGCCAGCAGCGGGGTCAGCGGGGGGGCCGGGGAGCTGTTTTTT CASSGVSGGAGELFF
TRBJ1-1 TRBD1 TRBV20-1 many TGCAGTGCTACCCGGGACAGGAACACTGAAGCTTTCTTT CSATRDRNTEAFF
TRBJ2-1 NA TRBV5-1 many TGCGCCAGCAACCGAGAAAGCGGCGATGAGCAGTTCTTC CASNRESGDEQFF
TRBJ2-7 NA TRBV7-2 few TGTGCCAGCAGCCCCCAAGGTTGGGTCCTCTACTTC CASSPQGWVLYF
TRBJ1-5 NA TRBV14 many TGTGCCAGCAGCCCTGGAGGGGGAATAAGTCAGCCCCAGCATTTT CASSPGGGISQPQHF
TRBJ2-2 NA TRBV11-2 NA TGTGCCAGCAGCTTCCAAGGAGGGTTTATTACCGGGGAGCTGTTTTTT CASSFQGGFITGELFF
TRBJ2-7 TRBD2 TRBV15 NA TGTGCCACCAGCGGAGGATTCCCAAGCGGGAGTCGGTACGAGCAGTACTTC CATSGGFPSGSRYEQYF
TRBJ2-1 NA TRBV20-1 many TGCAGTGCGGAGAGTAGCGTAAACAATGAGCAGTTCTTC CSAESSVNNEQFF
TRBJ1-2 NA TRBV27 many TGTGCCAGCAGGCCGAATACAGGGTTTCAAGGCTACACCTTC CASRPNTGFQGYTF
TRBJ2-7 NA TRBV6-5 many TGTGCCAGCAGTTACTCGAGGGGGTTTTCCTACGAGCAGTACTTC CASSYSRGFSYEQYF
TRBJ1-3 NA TRBV12-3/TRBV12-4 many TGTGCCAGCAGGGAAGCGGGTGTCTCTGGAAACACCATATATTTT CASREAGVSGNTIYF
TRBJ2-3 TRBD1 TRBV5-6 many TGTGCCAGCAGCTTGGGGGCCTTGGGACAGTCGGTGGGATTTGGTGCAGATACGCAGTATTTT CASSLGALGQSVGFGADTQYF
TRBJ2-1 NA TRBV24-1 many TGTGCCACCAGTGGCCTACAGGCAAACTCCTACAATGAGCAGTTCTTC CATSGLQANSYNEQFF
TRBJ2-2 NA TRBV24-1 many TGTGCCACCAGTGAAGCAGCACCCGGGGAGCTGTTTTTT CATSEAAPGELFF
TRBJ2-7 NA TRBV20-1 many TGCAGTGCGTCCGCTGGAAATCTCGGCGAGCAGTACTTC CSASAGNLGEQYF
TRBJ2-1 TRBD2 TRBV6-5 many TGTGCCAGCAGTTACGTAGCGGGAGGGCAGGAGCAGTTCTTC CASSYVAGGQEQFF
TRBJ2-7 TRBD2 TRBV5-1 NA TGCGCCAGCAGCCCAGGGACTAGCGGGATGAGATACGAGCAGTACTTC CASSPGTSGMRYEQYF
TRBJ2-1 TRBD1 TRBV20-1 many TGCAGTGCTCAACCCCCCGGGACAGGGAATGAGCAGTTCTTC CSAQPPGTGNEQFF
TRBJ2-1 TRBD2 TRBV4-2 many TGTGCCAGCAGCCAACTTAGCGGGAGGTCTTACAATGAGCAGTTCTTC CASSQLSGRSYNEQFF
TRBJ1-2 NA TRBV20-1 many TGCAGTGCTAGAGATACCGGGCCCCCGGGGGGCTACACCTTC CSARDTGPPGGYTF
TRBJ2-1 NA TRBV3-1 many TGTGCCAGCAGCCAAAGTATCAGCAATGAGCAGTTCTTC CASSQSISNEQFF
TRBJ2-2 NA TRBV5-1 many TGCGCCAGCAGAAATGGCCCGAACACCGGGGAGCTGTTTTTT CASRNGPNTGELFF
TRBJ2-1 TRBD2 TRBV18 many TGTGCCAGCTCACCACGCGGGGGACTAGCCGCCCTCTACAATGAGCAGTTCTTC CASSPRGGLAALYNEQFF
TRBJ2-3 NA TRBV6-5 many TGTGCCAGCAGTTACCTAGTCGGATCAGATACGCAGTATTTT CASSYLVGSDTQYF
TRBJ2-1 TRBD2 TRBV5-1 many TGCGCCAGCAGCCAAGGGACTAGCGGGTACAATGAGCAGTTCTTC CASSQGTSGYNEQFF
TRBJ2-2 NA TRBV5-1 few TGCGCCAGCAGCTCCCCTGCCCAGCGGAACACCGGGGAGCTGTTTTTT CASSSPAQRNTGELFF
TRBJ1-1 NA TRBV12-3/TRBV12-4 many TGTGCCAGCAGGACGAGGGACGGTGAAGCTTTCTTT CASRTRDGEAFF
TRBJ1-3 NA TRBV12-3/TRBV12-4 few TGTGCCAGCAGAATGGCAGGGGCAGGAAACACCATATATTTT CASRMAGAGNTIYF
TRBJ1-3 NA TRBV5-1 many TGCGCCAGCACCACGGGGATTGCTGGAAAAAACATATATTTT CASTTGIAGKNIYF
TRBJ1-2 NA TRBV7-2 few TGTGCCAGCAGGTGGGGCCCGGATCGACATGGCTACACCTTC CASRWGPDRHGYTF
TRBJ1-1 TRBD1 TRBV12-3/TRBV12-4 NA TGTGCCAGCAGATCCCGGACAGGGGCGAACACTGAAGCTTTCTTT CASRSRTGANTEAFF